Shown below are 11 T cell receptor beta chains from a single sample sequenced in a study of T-cell memory formation after mild COVID-19. TCRdb used MiXCR to reprocess the 5' RACE reads, holding one entry per CDR3 protein. The profile shows some 290,000 distinct CDR3 sequences, roughly 17% of them singletons. The sequencing sample was made of PBMCs or a T cell subset sorted from them (not recorded which). The receptors come from a man aged 18 to 30 who had mild COVID-19 (a few samples of this study predate the infection). Cell type and time point are not known.

This clonotype occurred a few times. The rearrangement uses TRBV7-9 and TRBJ1-2; unclear D gene. Germline values: CDR1 SEHNR, CDR2 FQNEAQ (reference sequence). The V and J ends lost 1 base and 2 bases respectively, with 11 bases between them. CDR3 length: 15 amino acids. In DNA, the CDR3 is TGTGCCAGCAGCTTAGGGGCAGGACTAAACTATGGCTACACCTTC. Its translation: CASSLGAGLNYGYTF.

The rearrangement uses TRBV7-3 and TRBJ1-1; D call uncertain. Trimming took off 0 bases at V and 3 bases at J, with 14 bases between the two ends. Germline CDR1 is SGHTA and CDR2 is FQGTGA. This CDR3 is 16 amino acids long. The CDR3 loop is CASSLTASGRDTEAFF. The CDR3 nucleotides read TGTGCCAGCAGCTTAACGGCCTCGGGTCGTGACACTGAAGCTTTCTTT. The whole variable domain, filled in from reference TRBV7-3 and TRBJ1-1, reads GAGVSQTPSNKVTEKGKYVELRCDPISGHTALYWYRQSLGQGPEFLIYFQGTGAADDSGLPNDRFFAVRPEGSVSTLKIQRTERGDSAVYLCASSLTASGRDTEAFFGQGTRLTVV.

This clonotype has a handful of counts. The CDR3 protein is CASSSGQTTEAFF. The CDR3 DNA is TGCGCCAGCAGCTCGGGACAGACTACTGAAGCTTTCTTT. The rearrangement links TRBV5-1 to TRBJ1-1; 7 bases line up with TRBD1. V shed 3 bases and J 5 bases; nucleotides not matched to a gene: 4. The CDR3 spans 13 residues. Germline V gene data show CDR1 as SGHRS and CDR2 as YFSETQ. Full variable domain (rest looked up from reference TRBV5-1 and TRBJ1-1): KAGVTQTPRYLIKTRGQQVTLSCSPISGHRSVSWYQQTPGQGLQFLFEYFSETQRNKGNFPGRFSGRQFSNSRSEMNVSTLELGDSALYLCASSSGQTTEAFFGQGTRLTVV.

V and J are TRBV7-8 and TRBJ2-7; TRBD1 matches at 7 bases. Trimming took 5 bases from V and 8 from J; bases not matched to a gene: 6. The CDR3 spans 12 residues. Per the germline V gene, CDR1 is SGHVS and CDR2 is FQNEAQ. The CDR3 region has the DNA TGTGCCAGCAGCCTCGGACAGGAACAGCAGTACTTC. This gives the protein CASSLGQEQQYF.

The chain employs TRBV28 and TRBJ2-7; 7 bases fit TRBD2. V lost 6 bases to trimming and J lost 0 bases; unmatched junction nucleotides: 8. The length of the CDR3 is 15 residues. Germline CDR1 MDHEN, CDR2 SYDVKM. The CDR3 sequence: CASSPGGVVSYEQYV. The CDR3 nucleotides read TGTGCCAGCAGCCCGGGGGGAGTAGTCTCCTACGAGCAGTACGTC.

The rearrangement joins TRBV7-9 to TRBJ1-2; TRBD1 agrees at 8 bases. The CDR3 length is 14 residues. V lost 3 bases to trimming and J lost 7 bases; unmatched junction nucleotides: 7. In germline, CDR1 is SEHNR, CDR2 FQNEAQ (reference sequence). CDR3 amino acids: CASSLDRARFGYTF. The CDR3 DNA sequence: TGTGCCAGCAGCTTGGACAGGGCCCGCTTTGGCTACACCTTC.

This clonotype was picked up a small number of times. This chain uses TRBV7-2 with TRBJ2-6, with 14 nucleotides matching TRBD2. V trimming: 6 bases; J trimming: 0 bases; junction bases outside the gene matches: 10. The CDR3 sequence is 20 residues long. The germline CDR1 and CDR2 sequences are SGHTA and FQGNSA. CDR3 loop: CASRAGTSGGFSSGANVLTF. The CDR3 bases are TGTGCCAGCAGGGCCGGGACTAGCGGGGGTTTCAGCTCTGGGGCCAACGTCCTGACTTTC.

This clonotype was observed a few times. The chain joins TRBV28 to TRBJ2-5; D may correspond to TRBD1 or TRBD2 (5 bases each). The V end lost 3 bases, the J end lost 3 bases, and 14 bases lay between the germline ends. CDR3 size: 15 residues. Germline CDR1 and CDR2: MDHEN and SYDVKM. Here the CDR3 reads CASSFPPGREETQYF. The CDR3 bases are TGTGCCAGCAGTTTCCCGCCGGGACGGGAAGAGACCCAGTACTTC.

V is TRBV3-1 and J is TRBJ2-6; D may match TRBD1 or TRBD2 (5 bases each). This CDR3 spans 17 amino acids. V lost 8 bases, J lost 0 bases, and 17 bases lay in between. The V gene's germline CDR1 is LGHDT and CDR2 YNNKEL (reference sequence). The CDR3 spells CASGGRGISSGANVLTF. The CDR3 region has the DNA TGTGCCAGCGGGGGAAGGGGAATCAGCTCTGGGGCCAACGTCCTGACTTTC.

This clonotype was detected only a few times. The rearrangement links TRBV5-1 to TRBJ2-7; 8 bases align to TRBD1. CDR3 length: 14 residues. Germline loops: CDR1 SGHRS, CDR2 YFSETQ. Trimming took 5 bases from V and 6 from J; bases not matched to a gene: 10. The CDR3 loop is CASRWTGMPAEQYF. CDR3 nucleotides: TGCGCCAGCAGGTGGACAGGGATGCCAGCCGAGCAGTACTTC. Full variable domain (remainder filled in from reference TRBV5-1 and TRBJ2-7): KAGVTQTPRYLIKTRGQQVTLSCSPISGHRSVSWYQQTPGQGLQFLFEYFSETQRNKGNFPGRFSGRQFSNSRSEMNVSTLELGDSALYLCASRWTGMPAEQYFGPGTRLTVT.

In its sample, this clonotype was seen a few times. The CDR3 region has the DNA TGCAGCGTTGGGGACAGGGGCAGCACAGATACGCAGTATTTT. This translates into CSVGDRGSTDTQYF. This sequence joins TRBV29-1 and TRBJ2-3; 10 nucleotides agree with TRBD1. From germline, CDR1 is SQVTM and CDR2 ANQGSEA. V lost 4 bases, J lost 0 bases, and 1 base stayed unmatched. This CDR3 is 14 amino acids long.